Shown below are 22 T cell receptor beta chains from a single sample sequenced in a study of early stage breast cancer tumors. Only in-frame clones appear in the TCRdb table, and some are missing; sequencing was by immunoSEQ multiplex PCR. This repertoire shows about 51,000 clones, around 78% found once; its top ten account for around 3.4%. The specimen was blood. All receptors come from a person between 35 and 49 years old with breast cancer.

The V gene is TRBV6-1, the J gene TRBJ2-1, with 8 bases fitting TRBD2. Germline-derived CDR1 and CDR2 are MNHNS and SASEGT. The CDR3 has 16 amino acids. The ends lost 4 bases at V and 3 bases at J; junction bases unmatched: 8. Here the CDR3 reads CASSGGSGKFYNEQFF. Here the CDR3 DNA reads TGTGCCAGCAGTGGTGGTAGCGGGAAGTTCTACAATGAGCAGTTCTTC.

The table lists this clone with a count of one. This rearrangement joins TRBV7-2 to TRBJ1-2; the D gene is possibly TRBD1 (5 bases). Germline V CDR1 and CDR2: SGHTA, FQGNSA. V dropped 5 bases and J dropped 4 bases, with 11 bases sitting between them. There are 13 residues in the CDR3. CDR3 DNA: TGTGCCAGCAGCCCGGGACGGTCCTATGGCTACACCTTC. Protein product: CASSPGRSYGYTF.

J is TRBJ2-5 and V is TRBV5-1; D remains unclear. The CDR3 is 12 residues long. CDR1 is SGHRS and CDR2 is YFSETQ in the germline V gene. V lost 4 bases and J 5 bases, leaving 9 bases between the germline ends. CDR3 residues: CASSISWETQYF. CDR3 in DNA: TGCGCCAGCAGCATTAGCTGGGAGACCCAGTACTTC. The full variable domain, rest sourced from reference TRBV5-1 and TRBJ2-5, is KAGVTQTPRYLIKTRGQQVTLSCSPISGHRSVSWYQQTPGQGLQFLFEYFSETQRNKGNFPGRFSGRQFSNSRSEMNVSTLELGDSALYLCASSISWETQYFGPGTRLLVL.

This sequence joins TRBV7-9 and TRBJ2-1; 10 positions agree with TRBD1. This CDR3 has 15 amino acids. Trimming at V came to 8 bases and at J to 5 bases, leaving 9 bases not matched to a gene. From germline, CDR1 is SEHNR and CDR2 FQNEAQ (reference sequence). The CDR3 sequence is CASPQAGTGDNEQFF. The CDR3 DNA follows: TGTGCCAGCCCGCAAGCGGGGACAGGGGACAATGAGCAGTTCTTC.

The chain employs TRBV10-2 and TRBJ1-5; perhaps TRBD1 as D (5 bases). The V and J ends lost 8 bases and 3 bases respectively, with 11 bases between them. Germline V gene sequence: CDR1 WSHSY, CDR2 SAAADI. The CDR3 length is 13 residues. The DNA of the CDR3 is TGCGCCAGCCGGGTAGGGGTCAATCAGCCCCAGCATTTT. It translates to CASRVGVNQPQHF.

The chain carries TRBV6-1 and TRBJ2-1; 10 nucleotides align to TRBD2. CDR1 MNHNS and CDR2 SASEGT come from the germline V gene. The CDR3 runs 16 residues. V was pared by 1 base and J by 8 bases, with 8 bases of the junction left unmatched. The CDR3 DNA follows: TGTGCCAGCAGTGAAGTAGGGACTAGCGCCCGGGATGAGCAGTTCTTC. This gives the protein CASSEVGTSARDEQFF.

The chain links TRBV5-1 to TRBJ2-2; possible D gene TRBD2, 5 bases. CDR3 size: 16 residues. The V gene's germline CDR1 is SGHRS and CDR2 YFSETQ. V was clipped by 2 bases and J by 3 bases, with 14 bases between them. As DNA, the CDR3 is TGCGCCAGCAGCTTCCTTCGGGGAGCTTACACCGGGGAGCTGTTTTTT. Its translation: CASSFLRGAYTGELFF. The entire variable domain, with the rest obtained from reference TRBV5-1 and TRBJ2-2, is as follows: KAGVTQTPRYLIKTRGQQVTLSCSPISGHRSVSWYQQTPGQGLQFLFEYFSETQRNKGNFPGRFSGRQFSNSRSEMNVSTLELGDSALYLCASSFLRGAYTGELFFGEGSRLTVL.

The chain is built from TRBV25-1 and TRBJ2-1; 7 bases map to TRBD2. V trimming: 3 bases; J trimming: 0 bases; junction bases outside the gene matches: 8. Germline CDR1 is MGHDK and CDR2 is SYGVNS. CDR3 size: 17 residues. The DNA for the CDR3 is TGTGCCAGCAGTGATCAACTAGCGCCGAGCTCCTACAATGAGCAGTTCTTC. Residues: CASSDQLAPSSYNEQFF.

This clone was recorded a few times. This chain uses TRBV11-3 with TRBJ2-4, with 7 bases that match TRBD2. V lost 6 bases and J lost 7; bases outside the gene matches: 6. CDR3 size: 13 residues. Germline lookup yields CDR1 SGHNT and CDR2 YENEEA. The CDR3 region has the DNA TGTGCCAGCAGACAAAGCGGGAATAACATTCAGTACTTC. Residues: CASRQSGNNIQYF.

V gene TRBV7-2 combines with J gene TRBJ1-1; unclear D gene. V was trimmed by 1 base and J by 3 bases, leaving 9 bases between them. Germline CDR1 is SGHTA and CDR2 is FQGNSA. The CDR3 consists of 14 residues. CDR3 region: CASSLVMGYTEAFF. DNA for the CDR3: TGTGCCAGCAGCTTAGTCATGGGGTACACTGAAGCTTTCTTT.

The CDR3 region is CASQVANLKETQYF. The CDR3 bases are TGTGCCAGTCAAGTAGCGAACCTCAAAGAGACCCAGTACTTC. This sequence joins TRBV6-1 and TRBJ2-5; D is possibly TRBD2 (5 bases). Germline CDR1 is MNHNS and CDR2 is SASEGT. Trimming cost V 9 bases and J 3 bases, with 17 bases left between them. The CDR3 covers 14 residues.

The chain combines TRBV19 with TRBJ1-2; a possible D gene is TRBD1 (6 bases). CDR1 and CDR2 (germline): LNHDA, SQIVND (reference sequence). This CDR3 has 16 residues. Trimming pared 4 bases from V and 0 bases from J, leaving 15 bases between. The chain's CDR3 is CASSRVGGTPNYGYTF. CDR3 coding DNA: TGTGCCAGTAGTAGGGTCGGTGGGACACCTAACTATGGCTACACCTTC.

V is TRBV10-3 and J is TRBJ2-1; D might be TRBD2 (6 bases). The germline gives CDR1 ENHRY, CDR2 SYGVKD. The CDR3 consists of 17 residues. Trimming shortened V by 2 bases and J by 4 bases, and 18 bases separated the two germline ends. The CDR3 protein is CAISELRMGLLYNEQFF. CDR3 DNA sequence: TGTGCCATCAGTGAGCTCCGGATGGGACTTTTATACAATGAGCAGTTCTTC.

V and J are TRBV7-9 and TRBJ2-5; 13 bases line up with TRBD2. CDR3 length: 15 residues. CDR1 is SEHNR and CDR2 is FQNEAQ in the germline V gene (reference sequence). V dropped 3 bases and J dropped 2; count of bases not matched to a gene: 0. CDR3 amino acids: CASSLGLAGQETQYF. Written as DNA, the CDR3 is TGTGCCAGCAGCTTGGGACTAGCGGGGCAAGAGACCCAGTACTTC.

The chain carries TRBV7-6 and TRBJ1-4; possible D gene TRBD1, 6 bases. Trimming shortened V by 0 bases and J by 3 bases, and 17 bases separated the two germline ends. CDR3 size: 18 residues. Germline CDR1 SGHVS, CDR2 FNYEAQ. The CDR3 DNA reads TGTGCCAGCAGCTTAGCGGCGCTAGCGGGACACGCTAATGAAAAACTGTTTTTT. Its translation: CASSLAALAGHANEKLFF.

This chain links TRBV2 with TRBJ2-5; D may be TRBD1 (6 bases). CDR3 length: 15 residues. V lost 8 bases, J lost 2 bases, and 18 bases lay in between. In germline, CDR1 is SNHLY, CDR2 FYNNEI. The CDR3 loop is CASGQDSGSQETQYF. The CDR3 nucleotides are TGTGCCAGCGGCCAGGACAGTGGGAGTCAAGAGACCCAGTACTTC.

The chain employs TRBV5-1 and TRBJ2-7, with D possibly TRBD1 on 7 matching bases. Germline CDR1 is SGHRS and CDR2 is YFSETQ. The CDR3 is made up of 14 amino acids. Trimming removed 4 bases from V and 4 bases from J, with 15 bases in between. The CDR3 protein is CASSVDREVYEQYF. For the CDR3, the DNA is TGCGCCAGCAGCGTTGACAGGGAGGTTTACGAGCAGTACTTC.

The CDR3 loop reads CASSLGAYEQYF. The CDR3 DNA reads as TGCGCCAGCAGCTTGGGGGCCTACGAGCAGTACTTC. V gene TRBV5-1 combines with J gene TRBJ2-7; no firm D call. CDR1 SGHRS and CDR2 YFSETQ come from the germline V gene. This CDR3 is 12 amino acids long. V lost 0 bases and J lost 2, with 3 bases in between.

This clone was seen just once. The chain uses TRBV18 and TRBJ2-2; TRBD2 agrees at 11 bases. From germline, CDR1 is KGHSH and CDR2 LQKENI. CDR3 length equals 15 residues. Trimming took 4 bases from V and 6 from J; bases not matched to a gene: 4. The CDR3: CASSQTSGNAGELFF. The CDR3 region has the DNA TGTGCCAGCTCACAGACTAGCGGGAATGCCGGGGAGCTGTTTTTT.

This chain connects TRBV30 to TRBJ2-7, with D possibly TRBD2 on 6 matching bases. Germline-derived CDR1 and CDR2 are GTSNPN and SVGIG (reference sequence). This CDR3 has 16 amino acids. V was pared by 0 bases and J by 3 bases, with 18 bases between. CDR3 sequence (DNA): TGTGCCTGGAGTGTGCGAGATCCCTGGGGGGTCTACGAGCAGTACTTC. Translated: CAWSVRDPWGVYEQYF.

The J gene is TRBJ2-1, the V gene TRBV7-3, with D unclear. CDR3 size: 13 residues. The V gene lost 2 bases and the J gene lost 7 bases, with 9 bases spanning the gap. From germline, CDR1 is SGHTA and CDR2 FQGTGA. The CDR3 reads CASSLYTTNEQFF. Here the CDR3 DNA reads TGTGCCAGCAGCTTATATACAACGAATGAGCAGTTCTTC. Complete variable domain (other parts from reference TRBV7-3 and TRBJ2-1): GAGVSQTPSNKVTEKGKYVELRCDPISGHTALYWYRQSLGQGPEFLIYFQGTGAADDSGLPNDRFFAVRPEGSVSTLKIQRTERGDSAVYLCASSLYTTNEQFFGPGTRLTVL.

The chain links TRBV11-1 to TRBJ2-7, with a tentative D call TRBD2 (5 bases). CDR3 length equals 14 residues. Germline CDR1 reads SGHAT; CDR2 reads FQDESV (reference sequence). The V end lost 4 bases, the J end lost 6 bases, and 16 bases lay between the germline ends. This CDR3 reads CASSSTGSYSEQYF. In nucleotides, the CDR3 is TGTGCCAGCAGCTCCACGGGATCTTATAGCGAGCAGTACTTC.